The 29 T cell receptor beta chains in this list originate from one sample, sequenced in a study of T cell repertoires in cytomegalovirus infection. TCRdb re-called the reads with MiXCR, one entry per CDR3 protein. The sample lists some 800,000 distinct CDR3 sequences, almost 30% seen once, with about an eighth in the top ten. For these receptors, no antigen is known. The sequencing here drew on cultured CD8+ T cells from PBMCs, taken from culture after CMV antigen stimulation. Source of these receptors: a human donor in good health (CMV status not recorded). Some clones in this sample may be carry-over from other donors' samples.

The rearrangement links TRBV6-1 to TRBJ2-3; unclear D gene. Per the germline V gene, CDR1 is MNHNS and CDR2 is SASEGT. The CDR3 covers 15 residues. V lost 0 bases, J lost 6 bases, and 13 bases lay in between. The CDR3 nucleotides read TGTGCCAGCAGTGAAGCCCATCCAATGGGGGATACGCAGTATTTT. It translates to CASSEAHPMGDTQYF.

This chain links TRBV5-1 with TRBJ1-4, with D perhaps TRBD1 (5 bases). The CDR3 covers 14 residues. V was trimmed by 4 bases and J by 7 bases, leaving 14 bases between them. Germline V gene data show CDR1 as SGHRS and CDR2 as YFSETQ. CDR3 sequence reads: CASSPAVGGEKLFF. Written as DNA, the CDR3 is TGCGCCAGCAGCCCGGCCGTGGGGGGTGAAAAACTGTTTTTT.

CDR3 loop: CAIRMSADTHRNAFF. CDR3 coding DNA: TGTGCCATCAGGATGAGCGCCGACACGCATCGTAACGCTTTCTTT. The rearrangement uses TRBV10-3 and TRBJ1-1; D not resolved. The CDR3 is 15 amino acids. Trimming pared 6 bases from V and 11 bases from J, leaving 25 bases between. CDR1 is ENHRY, CDR2 SYGVKD, per germline.

V gene TRBV4-1 combines with J gene TRBJ2-1; the match to TRBD2 covers 12 bases. J lost 5 bases, V lost 3 bases, and 5 bases had no gene match. In germline, CDR1 is MGHRA, CDR2 YSYEKL. The CDR3 is 16 residues long. CDR3 in amino acids: CASSQLAGGLHNEQFF. The CDR3 DNA sequence: TGCGCCAGCAGCCAGCTAGCGGGGGGGCTTCACAATGAGCAGTTCTTC.

The chain combines TRBV29-1 with TRBJ2-1; 8 bases are shared with TRBD1. Germline CDR1 SQVTM, CDR2 ANQGSEA. CDR3 size: 12 residues. V shed 6 bases and J 8 bases; nucleotides not matched to a gene: 6. The CDR3 coding sequence is TGCAGCGTGGGAGACAGGGGATATGAGCAGTTCTTC. It codes for CSVGDRGYEQFF.

This clonotype was counted between two and nine times. The chain recombines TRBV5-4 with TRBJ2-3; tentatively, D is TRBD2 (5 bases). The germline V gene has CDR1 SGHNT and CDR2 YYREEE (reference sequence). V lost 4 bases and J lost 2, with 11 bases in between. This CDR3 spans 14 amino acids. In nucleotides, the CDR3 is TGTGCCAGCAGCGCGGAGGTGGTCACAGATACGCAGTATTTT. Translated, it gives CASSAEVVTDTQYF.

This chain joins TRBV4-2 and TRBJ1-1; D remains unclear. The germline V gene has CDR1 LGHNA and CDR2 YNFKEQ. The CDR3 is 15 amino acids. With 2 bases removed from V and 5 bases from J, the gap between germline ends came to 15 bases. The CDR3 DNA sequence: TGTGCCAGCAGCCAACGAACGTCGTCGGGGACTGAAGCTTTCTTT. Its translation is CASSQRTSSGTEAFF.

This clonotype was seen a handful of times. V is TRBV29-1 and J is TRBJ1-4; D possibly corresponds to TRBD1 (5 bases). Trimming shortened V by 1 base and J by 8 bases, and 11 bases separated the two germline ends. This CDR3 comprises 13 residues. Germline CDR1 is SQVTM and CDR2 is ANQGSEA. CDR3 loop: CSVEGGLGEKLFF. In DNA form, the CDR3 reads TGCAGCGTTGAAGGGGGGTTGGGGGAAAAACTGTTTTTT.

The table lists this clonotype with a few counts. This chain joins TRBV24-1 and TRBJ2-1, with D perhaps TRBD1 (5 bases). The germline V and J ends were trimmed by 10 bases and 4 bases, with 16 bases remaining between them. The CDR3 length is 14 residues. CDR1 and CDR2 from the germline V gene are KGHDR and SFDVKD. The CDR3 here is CATRGQGLYNEQFF. CDR3 DNA sequence: TGTGCCACTAGGGGCCAAGGGCTATACAATGAGCAGTTCTTC.

Comment on this clonotype: Given a much more abundant clone one base away, this may be a read error. This sequence joins TRBV12-3 or TRBV12-4 and TRBJ2-3; 8 positions match TRBD2. CDR3 length: 16 amino acids. The CDR3: CASSFISGAAKDTHYF. The CDR3 coding sequence is TGTGCCAGCAGTTTCATTAGCGGGGCCGCCAAGGATACGCATTATTTT.

CDR3 DNA: TGCAGTGCTAGAGATTCCAGGGAGGGTTACGAGCAGTACGTC. Its protein is CSARDSREGYEQYV. The chain couples TRBV20-1 to TRBJ2-7, with 7 bases identical to TRBD2. CDR1 DFQATT and CDR2 SNEGSKA come from the germline V gene (reference sequence). There are 14 residues in the CDR3. V shed 0 bases, J shed 4 bases, and the junction held 6 bases outside the gene matches.

This clonotype was seen a handful of times. The chain combines TRBV5-4 with TRBJ1-2; a weak D match, TRBD1 (5 bases). There are 15 residues in the CDR3. Trimming took 4 bases from V and 7 from J, leaving 20 bases between them. In germline, CDR1 is SGHNT, CDR2 YYREEE (reference sequence). In DNA form, the CDR3 reads TGTGCCAGCAGCCTCGTGGGGCCCGATTTGCGTGGCTACACCTTC. Translated, it gives CASSLVGPDLRGYTF.

The count of this clonotype is one. The J gene is TRBJ2-7, the V gene TRBV6-2 or TRBV6-3; D is possibly TRBD1 or TRBD2 (5 bases each). The germline V gene has CDR1 MNHEY and CDR2 SVGEGT. The CDR3 is made up of 14 amino acids. Deletions cut 2 bases from V and 5 bases from J, with 13 bases between. In DNA, the CDR3 is TGTGCCAGCAGTTACGATGGGGGTAACGACGAGCAGTACGTC. It yields the protein CASSYDGGNDEQYV.

This clonotype was found a few times. This chain's CDR3 is CASSLARNPYEQYF. Here the CDR3 DNA reads TGTGCCAGCAGCTTAGCCAGGAACCCCTACGAGCAGTACTTC. The chain recombines TRBV5-6 with TRBJ2-7; D is uncertain. This CDR3 is built from 14 residues. Trimming left V 2 bases short and J 2 bases short, with 11 bases between. Germline CDR1 is SGHDT and CDR2 is YYEEEE.

The CDR3, as DNA: TGTGCCAGCAGATATCCGGGACAGCAAGAGACCCAGTACTTC. The encoded protein is CASRYPGQQETQYF. V and J are TRBV28 and TRBJ2-5, with TRBD1 matching 7 bases. Germline assignment: CDR1 MDHEN and CDR2 SYDVKM. CDR3 length equals 14 residues. V lost 6 bases to trimming and J lost 2 bases; unmatched junction nucleotides: 6.

V gene TRBV7-8 combines with J gene TRBJ1-5; 7 bases align to TRBD1. The CDR3 is made up of 16 amino acids. The junction had 6 bases not matched to a gene; V was cut back by 0 bases and J by 4 bases. The germline V gene has CDR1 SGHVS and CDR2 FQNEAQ. Here the CDR3 reads CASSLATGEGNQPQHF. CDR3 DNA sequence: TGTGCCAGCAGCTTAGCCACAGGGGAGGGAAATCAGCCCCAGCATTTT. Full variable domain (remainder filled in from reference TRBV7-8 and TRBJ1-5): GAGVSQSPRYKVAKRGQDVALRCDPISGHVSLFWYQQALGQGPEFLTYFQNEAQLDKSGLPSDRFFAERPEGSVSTLKIQRTQQEDSAVYLCASSLATGEGNQPQHFGDGTRLSIL.

This clonotype turned up a few times. The CDR3 sequence: CASSLARSPGTYEQYF. CDR3 DNA: TGTGCCAGCAGCTTAGCTAGGTCGCCAGGGACGTACGAGCAGTACTTC. The chain uses TRBV7-9 and TRBJ2-7; D is possibly TRBD1 or TRBD2 (5 bases each). V was shortened by 0 bases and J by 4 bases, with 16 bases between the two germline ends. The CDR3 runs to 16 residues. Germline V gene sequence: CDR1 SEHNR, CDR2 FQNEAQ (reference sequence).

The chain recombines TRBV2 with TRBJ2-7; the match to TRBD1 covers 10 bases. V shed 11 bases, J shed 0 bases, and the junction held 10 bases outside the gene matches. CDR1 is SNHLY and CDR2 is FYNNEI in the germline V gene. The CDR3 is 15 residues long. The CDR3, as DNA: TGTGCCGGAAGGGGGACAGGGGAACCCTCCTACGAGCAGTACGTC. This sequence encodes CAGRGTGEPSYEQYV.

This clonotype has ten or more counts. The chain is built from TRBV7-2 and TRBJ1-3, with D unclear. This CDR3 is built from 15 residues. V was shortened by 2 bases and J by 3 bases, with 11 bases between the two germline ends. Germline V gives CDR1 SGHTA, CDR2 FQGNSA. CDR3 DNA sequence: TGTGCCAGCAGCTTACTGCCGGGGAGTGGAAACACCATATATTTT. The encoded protein is CASSLLPGSGNTIYF.

The genes are TRBV27 and TRBJ1-2; tentative D call: TRBD1 (5 bases). The V end was cut by 8 bases, the J end by 4 bases, with 14 bases between. This CDR3 has 13 residues. The germline V gene has CDR1 MNHEY and CDR2 SMNVEV (reference sequence). The CDR3 sequence is CASAPGTVYGYTF. CDR3 nucleotide sequence: TGTGCCAGCGCCCCGGGGACGGTCTATGGCTACACCTTC.

The J gene is TRBJ2-5, the V gene TRBV12-3 or TRBV12-4; unclear D gene. The CDR3 runs 15 residues. Trimming removed 5 bases at V and 3 bases at J, with 16 bases between. The CDR3 sequence: CASSRRPSLKETQYF. CDR3 DNA sequence: TGTGCCAGCAGTCGAAGACCGTCCCTGAAAGAGACCCAGTACTTC.

The genes are TRBV7-9 and TRBJ1-1; D unresolved. The CDR3 consists of 13 residues. Trimming removed 4 bases at V and 4 bases at J, with 10 bases between. CDR1 is SEHNR and CDR2 is FQNEAQ in the germline V gene (reference sequence). The CDR3 is CASSSGLFTEAFF. The CDR3 nucleotides read TGTGCCAGCAGCTCGGGATTATTCACTGAAGCTTTCTTT.

This clonotype has a handful of counts. The chain uses TRBV4-3 and TRBJ1-4, with TRBD1 matching over 8 bases. Germline loops: CDR1 LGHNA, CDR2 YSLEER. Losses at the gene ends were 2 bases for V and 8 bases for J; bases not matched to a gene: 7. The CDR3 extends over 15 amino acids. The CDR3 DNA is TGCGCCAGCAGCCAATCACAGGGGGATTGGGAAAAACTGTTTTTT. Residues: CASSQSQGDWEKLFF.

This clonotype turned up a few times. The chain links TRBV7-9 to TRBJ1-1; D might be TRBD1 (6 bases). Germline V gene data show CDR1 as SEHNR and CDR2 as FQNEAQ (reference sequence). The CDR3 has 15 residues. V was pared by 5 bases and J by 6 bases, with 19 bases between. The DNA for the CDR3 is TGTGCCAGCAGCCCAGGTTTCAGGGGCTTATCTGAAGCTTTCTTT. Its translation: CASSPGFRGLSEAFF. The full variable domain, completed using reference TRBV7-9 and TRBJ1-1, is DTGVSQNPRHKITKRGQNVTFRCDPISEHNRLYWYRQTLGQGPEFLTYFQNEAQLEKSRLLSDRFSAERPKGSFSTLEIQRTEQGDSAMYLCASSPGFRGLSEAFFGQGTRLTVV.

The chain links TRBV27 to TRBJ1-1; possibly TRBD1 for D (5 bases). V shed 2 bases and J shed 9 bases, with 16 bases lying between them. The CDR3 runs to 14 residues. Germline CDR1 MNHEY, CDR2 SMNVEV (reference sequence). The CDR3 DNA reads as TGTGCCAGCAGTTTAGGGGCTGGGGTGACTAAAGCTTTCTTT. This sequence encodes CASSLGAGVTKAFF.

This clonotype was recorded a few times. The chain is built from TRBV24-1 and TRBJ1-2, with a tentative D call TRBD1 (6 bases). From germline, CDR1 is KGHDR and CDR2 SFDVKD. V dropped 4 bases and J dropped 5 bases, with 16 bases sitting between them. The CDR3 is 15 amino acids. Here the CDR3 DNA reads TGTGCCACCAGTGACTCAACAAGGACAGTTTATGGCTACACCTTC. This codes for CATSDSTRTVYGYTF.

The CDR3 nucleotides read TGTGCCAGCAGCCAGGACCTAGGGGGCCGCACAGATACGCAGTATTTT. Its translation: CASSQDLGGRTDTQYF. The chain is built from TRBV4-2 and TRBJ2-3; 7 bases line up with TRBD1. This CDR3 is built from 16 residues. The germline gives CDR1 LGHNA, CDR2 YNFKEQ. The V gene end was trimmed by 3 bases and the J gene end by 1 base; junction bases not matched to a gene: 7.

This clonotype was found a few times. V gene TRBV2 combines with J gene TRBJ2-3; D remains unclear. The germline V gene encodes CDR1 SNHLY and CDR2 FYNNEI. V was cut by 6 bases and J by 0 bases, with 4 bases left in between. CDR3 size: 12 residues. The CDR3 region is CASRYSTDTQYF. Written as DNA, the CDR3 is TGTGCCAGCAGGTACAGCACAGATACGCAGTATTTT.

The chain couples TRBV29-1 to TRBJ1-1; maybe TRBD1 (6 bases). The V gene's germline CDR1 is SQVTM and CDR2 ANQGSEA. This CDR3 has 15 amino acids. V gave up 6 bases and J gave up 0 bases, with 17 bases separating them. The DNA of the CDR3 is TGCAGCGTCACCAGCCGGGGGGGGCTGAACACTGAAGCTTTCTTT. The encoded protein is CSVTSRGGLNTEAFF.